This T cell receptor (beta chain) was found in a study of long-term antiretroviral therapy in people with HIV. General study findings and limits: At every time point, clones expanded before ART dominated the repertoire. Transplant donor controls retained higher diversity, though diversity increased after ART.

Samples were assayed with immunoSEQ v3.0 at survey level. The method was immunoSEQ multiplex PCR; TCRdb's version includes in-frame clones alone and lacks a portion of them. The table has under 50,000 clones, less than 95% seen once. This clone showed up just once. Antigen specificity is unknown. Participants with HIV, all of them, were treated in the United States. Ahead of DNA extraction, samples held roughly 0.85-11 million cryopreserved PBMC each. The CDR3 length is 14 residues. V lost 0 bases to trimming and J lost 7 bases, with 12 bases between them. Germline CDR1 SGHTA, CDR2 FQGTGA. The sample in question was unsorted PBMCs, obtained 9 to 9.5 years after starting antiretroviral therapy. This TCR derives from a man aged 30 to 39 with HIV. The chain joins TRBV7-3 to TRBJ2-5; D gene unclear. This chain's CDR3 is CASSLTAGEGTQYF. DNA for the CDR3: TGTGCCAGCAGCTTAACCGCTGGAGAAGGGACCCAGTACTTC.